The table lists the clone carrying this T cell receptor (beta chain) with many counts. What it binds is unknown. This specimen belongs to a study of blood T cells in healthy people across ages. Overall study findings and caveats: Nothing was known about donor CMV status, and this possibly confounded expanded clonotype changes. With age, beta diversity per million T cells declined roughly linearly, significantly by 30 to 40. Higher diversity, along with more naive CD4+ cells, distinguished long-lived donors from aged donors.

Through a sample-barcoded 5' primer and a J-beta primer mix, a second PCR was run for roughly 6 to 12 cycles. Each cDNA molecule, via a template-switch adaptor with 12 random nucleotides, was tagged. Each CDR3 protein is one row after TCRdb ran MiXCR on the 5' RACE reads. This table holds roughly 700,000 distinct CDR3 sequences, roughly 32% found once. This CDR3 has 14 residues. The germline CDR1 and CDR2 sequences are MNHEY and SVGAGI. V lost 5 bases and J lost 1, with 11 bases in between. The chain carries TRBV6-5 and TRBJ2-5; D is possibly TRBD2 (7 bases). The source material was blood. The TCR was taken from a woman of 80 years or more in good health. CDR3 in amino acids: CASSMGGLQETQYF. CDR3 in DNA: TGTGCCAGCAGTATGGGGGGGCTCCAAGAGACCCAGTACTTC.